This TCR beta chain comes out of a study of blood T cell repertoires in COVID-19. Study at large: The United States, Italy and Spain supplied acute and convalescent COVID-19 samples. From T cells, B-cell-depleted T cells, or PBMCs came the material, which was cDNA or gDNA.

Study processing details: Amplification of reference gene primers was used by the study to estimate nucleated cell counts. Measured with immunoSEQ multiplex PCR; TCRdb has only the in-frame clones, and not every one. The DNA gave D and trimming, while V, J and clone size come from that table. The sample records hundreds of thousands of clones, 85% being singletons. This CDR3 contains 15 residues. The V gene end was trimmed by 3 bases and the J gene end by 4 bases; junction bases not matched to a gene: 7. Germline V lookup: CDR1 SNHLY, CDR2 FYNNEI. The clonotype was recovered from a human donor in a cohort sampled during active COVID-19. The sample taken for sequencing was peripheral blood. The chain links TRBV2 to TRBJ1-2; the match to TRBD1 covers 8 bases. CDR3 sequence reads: CASSEGQAPAYGYTF. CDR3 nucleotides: TGTGCCAGCAGTGAGGGACAGGCGCCCGCCTATGGCTACACCTTC.